The sample holds many counts of the clone carrying this T cell receptor beta chain. From the PCR reads, TCRdb called clonotypes with MiXCR, one entry per CDR3 protein. The sample holds over 20,000 distinct CDR3 sequences, roughly two fifths seen once. Germline CDR1 is MNHNS and CDR2 is SASEGT. The CDR3 extends over 15 amino acids. With 5 bases removed from V and 8 bases from J, the gap between germline ends came to 16 bases. This sample was taken from a study of tumor-infiltrating lymphocytes in oesophageal squamous cell carcinoma. Material for sequencing was esophageal tumor tissue. This sequence originates from a male donor with esophageal squamous cell carcinoma. This chain links TRBV6-1 with TRBJ1-6; D is possibly TRBD1 (6 bases). CDR3 sequence: CASSSPTGMDSPLHF. Here the CDR3 DNA reads TGTGCCAGCAGTTCTCCGACAGGAATGGATTCACCCCTCCACTTT.